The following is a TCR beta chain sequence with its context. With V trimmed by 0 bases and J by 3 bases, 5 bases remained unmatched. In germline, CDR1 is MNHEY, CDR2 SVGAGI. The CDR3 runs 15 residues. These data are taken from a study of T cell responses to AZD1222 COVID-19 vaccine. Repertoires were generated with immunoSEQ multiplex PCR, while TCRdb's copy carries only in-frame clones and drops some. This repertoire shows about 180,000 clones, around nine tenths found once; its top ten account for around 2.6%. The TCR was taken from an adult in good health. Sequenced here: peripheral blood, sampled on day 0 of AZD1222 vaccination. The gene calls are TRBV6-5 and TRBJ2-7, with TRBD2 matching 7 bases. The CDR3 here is CASSYSASGYYEQYF. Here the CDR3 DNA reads TGTGCCAGCAGTTACTCCGCTAGCGGATACTACGAGCAGTACTTC.